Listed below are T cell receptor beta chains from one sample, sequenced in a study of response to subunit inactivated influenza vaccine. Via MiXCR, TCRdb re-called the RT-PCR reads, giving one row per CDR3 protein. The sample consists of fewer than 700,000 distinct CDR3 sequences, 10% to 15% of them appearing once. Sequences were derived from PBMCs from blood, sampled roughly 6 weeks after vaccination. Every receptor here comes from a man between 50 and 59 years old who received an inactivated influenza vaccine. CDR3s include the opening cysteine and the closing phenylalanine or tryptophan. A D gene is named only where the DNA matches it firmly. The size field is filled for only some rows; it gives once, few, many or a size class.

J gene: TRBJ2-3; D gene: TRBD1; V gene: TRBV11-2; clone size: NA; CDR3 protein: CASSPLPGQGADTQYF; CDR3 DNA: TGTGCCAGCAGCCCGCTTCCGGGACAGGGTGCAGATACGCAGTATTTT
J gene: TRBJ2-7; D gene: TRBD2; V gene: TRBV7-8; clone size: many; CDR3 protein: CASSLWGGPHEQYF; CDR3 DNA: TGTGCCAGCAGCTTATGGGGAGGGCCCCACGAGCAGTACTTC
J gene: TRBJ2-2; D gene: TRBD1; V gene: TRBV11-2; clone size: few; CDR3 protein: CASSSDRGRNTGELFF; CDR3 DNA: TGTGCCAGCAGCTCGGACAGGGGAAGGAACACCGGGGAGCTGTTTTTT
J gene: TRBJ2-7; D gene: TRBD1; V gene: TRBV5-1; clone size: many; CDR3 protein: CASSWTGIGNEQYF; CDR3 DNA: TGCGCCAGCAGCTGGACAGGGATCGGCAACGAGCAGTACTTC
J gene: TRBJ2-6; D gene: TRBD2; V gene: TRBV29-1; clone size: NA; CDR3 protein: CSVAGGGFGANVLTF; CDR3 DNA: TGCAGCGTTGCCGGGGGGGGTTTTGGGGCCAACGTCCTGACTTTC
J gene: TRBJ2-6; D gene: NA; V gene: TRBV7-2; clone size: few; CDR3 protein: CASSATGSGANVLTF; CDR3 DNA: TGTGCCAGCAGCGCGACGGGCTCTGGGGCCAACGTCCTGACTTTC
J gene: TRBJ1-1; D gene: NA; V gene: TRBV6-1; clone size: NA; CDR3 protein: CATYSGGWTEAFF; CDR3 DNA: TGTGCCACCTACTCGGGGGGCTGGACTGAAGCTTTCTTT
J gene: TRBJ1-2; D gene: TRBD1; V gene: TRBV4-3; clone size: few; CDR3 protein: CASSQRGTGGNYGYTF; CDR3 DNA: TGCGCCAGCAGCCAGAGAGGGACAGGGGGCAACTATGGCTACACCTTC
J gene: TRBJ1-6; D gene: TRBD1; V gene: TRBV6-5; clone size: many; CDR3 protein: CASSYRPGQGYNSPLHF; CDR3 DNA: TGTGCCAGCAGTTACCGGCCGGGACAGGGCTATAATTCACCCCTCCACTTT
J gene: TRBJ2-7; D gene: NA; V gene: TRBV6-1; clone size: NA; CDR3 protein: CASSKERDTIYEQYF; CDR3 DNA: TGTGCCAGCAGTAAAGAGCGGGACACAATCTACGAGCAGTACTTC
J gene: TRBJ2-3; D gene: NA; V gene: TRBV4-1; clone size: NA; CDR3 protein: CASSQVGGAGTDTQYF; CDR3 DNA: TGCGCCAGCAGCCAAGTCGGGGGCGCGGGCACAGATACGCAGTATTTT
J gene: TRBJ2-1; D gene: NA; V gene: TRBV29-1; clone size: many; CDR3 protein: CSVEFSGEEQFF; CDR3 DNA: TGCAGCGTTGAATTTTCAGGAGAAGAGCAGTTCTTC
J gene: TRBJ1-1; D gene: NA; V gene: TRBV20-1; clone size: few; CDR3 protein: CSARDRDGNTEAFF; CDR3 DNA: TGCAGTGCTAGAGATCGAGACGGGAACACTGAAGCTTTCTTT
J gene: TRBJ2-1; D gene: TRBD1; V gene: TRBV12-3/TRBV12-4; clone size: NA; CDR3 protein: CATLGQGVFYNEQFF; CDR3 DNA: TGTGCCACCCTTGGACAGGGCGTTTTCTACAATGAGCAGTTCTTC
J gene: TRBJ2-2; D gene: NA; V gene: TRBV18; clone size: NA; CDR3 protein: CASSPPNGNTGELFF; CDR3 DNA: TGTGCCAGCTCACCCCCCAATGGCAACACCGGGGAGCTGTTTTTT
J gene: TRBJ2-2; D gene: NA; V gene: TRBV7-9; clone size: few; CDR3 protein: CASPPGPNTGELFF; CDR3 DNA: TGTGCCAGCCCTCCTGGGCCCAACACCGGGGAGCTGTTTTTT
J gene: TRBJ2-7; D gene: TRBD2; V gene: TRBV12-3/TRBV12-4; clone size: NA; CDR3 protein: CASCLAGGSEQYF; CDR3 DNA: TGTGCCAGCTGCCTAGCGGGGGGCTCCGAGCAGTACTTC
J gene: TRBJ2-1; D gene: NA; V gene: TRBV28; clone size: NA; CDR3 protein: CASSFWERAGEQFF; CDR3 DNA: TGTGCCAGCAGTTTCTGGGAGCGGGCTGGAGAGCAGTTCTTC
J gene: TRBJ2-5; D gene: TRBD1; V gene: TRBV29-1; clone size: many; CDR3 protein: CSVEVTGGETQYF; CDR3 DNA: TGCAGCGTTGAGGTGACAGGGGGAGAGACCCAGTACTTC
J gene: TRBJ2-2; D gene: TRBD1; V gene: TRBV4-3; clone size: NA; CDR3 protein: CASSQEHRGTGELFF; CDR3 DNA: TGCGCCAGCAGCCAAGAGCACAGGGGAACCGGGGAGCTGTTTTTT
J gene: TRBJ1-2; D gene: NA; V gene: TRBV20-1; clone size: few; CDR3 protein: CSARVSGKEYGYTF; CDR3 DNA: TGCAGTGCTAGAGTTTCGGGAAAGGAGTATGGCTACACCTTC
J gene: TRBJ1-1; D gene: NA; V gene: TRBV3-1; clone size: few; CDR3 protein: CASSQDRTGGGYTEAFF; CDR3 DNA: TGTGCCAGCAGCCAAGACCGTACCGGAGGGGGGTACACTGAAGCTTTCTTT
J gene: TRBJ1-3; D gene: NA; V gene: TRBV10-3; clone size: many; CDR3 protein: CAISEQFRNTIYF; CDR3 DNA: TGTGCCATCAGTGAACAGTTTCGAAACACCATATATTTT
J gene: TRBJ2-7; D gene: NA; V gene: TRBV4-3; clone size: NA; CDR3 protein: CASSQETGSNEQYF; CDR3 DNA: TGCGCCAGCAGCCAAGAAACCGGATCCAACGAGCAGTACTTC
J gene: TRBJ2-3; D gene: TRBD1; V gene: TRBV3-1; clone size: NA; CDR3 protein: CASSLMGQGDTQSF; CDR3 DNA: TGTGCCAGCAGCCTAATGGGACAGGGAGATACGCAGTCTTTT
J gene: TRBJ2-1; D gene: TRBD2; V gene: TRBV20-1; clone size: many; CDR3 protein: CSARSVTSGNNEQFF; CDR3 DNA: TGCAGTGCGCGTTCTGTCACTAGCGGGAACAATGAGCAGTTCTTC
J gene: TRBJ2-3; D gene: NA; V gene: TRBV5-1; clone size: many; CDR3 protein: CASSLVLGSAQYF; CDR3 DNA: TGCGCCAGCAGCTTGGTTCTGGGCAGCGCGCAGTATTTT
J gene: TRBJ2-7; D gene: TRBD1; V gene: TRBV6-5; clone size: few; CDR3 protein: CASSYIGTDVGEQYF; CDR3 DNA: TGTGCCAGCAGTTACATCGGGACAGACGTGGGAGAGCAGTACTTC
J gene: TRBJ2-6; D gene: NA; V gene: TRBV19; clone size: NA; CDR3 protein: CASSILASSGANVLTF; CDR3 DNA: TGTGCCAGTAGTATCTTGGCGAGCTCTGGGGCCAACGTCCTGACTTTC
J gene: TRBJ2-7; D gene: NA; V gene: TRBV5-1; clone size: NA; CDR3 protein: CASSLGQPFEQYF; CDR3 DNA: TGCGCCAGCAGCTTGGGACAGCCCTTCGAGCAGTACTTC
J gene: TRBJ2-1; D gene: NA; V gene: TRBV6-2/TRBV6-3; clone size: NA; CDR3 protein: CASSVHRDNEQFF; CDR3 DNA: TGTGCCAGCAGTGTTCACAGGGACAATGAGCAGTTCTTC
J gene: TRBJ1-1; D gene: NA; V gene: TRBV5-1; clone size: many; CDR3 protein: CASSLARGNTEAFF; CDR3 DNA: TGCGCCAGCAGCTTGGCCCGAGGGAACACTGAAGCTTTCTTT
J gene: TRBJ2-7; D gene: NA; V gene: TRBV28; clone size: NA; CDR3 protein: CASSFHSGEQYF; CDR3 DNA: TGTGCCAGCAGTTTCCACTCGGGCGAGCAGTACTTC
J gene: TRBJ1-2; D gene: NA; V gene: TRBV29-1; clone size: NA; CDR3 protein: CSVEYQDYGYTF; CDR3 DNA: TGCAGCGTTGAATACCAGGACTATGGCTACACCTTC
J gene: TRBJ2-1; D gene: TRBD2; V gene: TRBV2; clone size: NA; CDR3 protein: CACCSASGVRHGVYNEQFF; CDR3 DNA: TGTGCCTGCTGTTCGGCTAGCGGGGTACGCCATGGGGTGTACAATGAGCAGTTCTTC
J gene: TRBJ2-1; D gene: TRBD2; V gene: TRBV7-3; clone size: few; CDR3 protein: CASSFGGRGSNEQFF; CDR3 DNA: TGTGCCAGCAGCTTCGGAGGGCGGGGGAGCAATGAGCAGTTCTTC
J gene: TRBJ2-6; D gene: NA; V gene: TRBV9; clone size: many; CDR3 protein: CASSARSRSGANVLTF; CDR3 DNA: TGTGCCAGCAGCGCCCGTTCTCGCTCTGGGGCCAACGTCCTGACTTTC
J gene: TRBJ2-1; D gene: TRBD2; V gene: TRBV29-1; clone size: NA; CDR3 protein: CSGRLAGYNEQFF; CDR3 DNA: TGCAGCGGAAGACTAGCGGGCTACAATGAGCAGTTCTTC
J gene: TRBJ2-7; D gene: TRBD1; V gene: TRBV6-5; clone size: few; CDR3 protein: CASSYSPSGTVRQYF; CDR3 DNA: TGTGCCAGCAGTTACTCGCCTTCAGGGACAGTCCGTCAGTACTTC
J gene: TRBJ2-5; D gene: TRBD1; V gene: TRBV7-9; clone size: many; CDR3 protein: CASSERTGGTRETQYF; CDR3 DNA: TGTGCCAGCAGCGAAAGGACAGGGGGTACACGAGAGACCCAGTACTTC
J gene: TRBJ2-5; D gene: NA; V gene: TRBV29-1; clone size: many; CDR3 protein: CSVVRTVQETQYF; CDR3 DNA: TGCAGCGTCGTACGGACAGTCCAAGAGACCCAGTACTTC